Below, 18 T cell receptor beta chains from the same sample are listed, as sequenced in a study of T-cell memory formation after mild COVID-19. TCRdb recomputed calls from the 5' RACE reads with MiXCR, one row per CDR3 protein. This sample has 250,000 or so distinct CDR3 sequences, with 8% to 9.5% found just once. Sequenced material: PBMCs or a T cell subset sorted from them (not recorded which). Every receptor here comes from a man younger than 35 who had mild COVID-19 (a few samples of this study predate the infection). Cell type and time point are not known.

J is TRBJ1-6 and V is TRBV7-2; D not certain. Deletions cut 3 bases from V and 5 bases from J, with 20 bases between. This CDR3 is 18 amino acids long. Germline V gene sequence: CDR1 SGHTA, CDR2 FQGNSA. CDR3 sequence: CASSFRIRALGNNSPLHF. The DNA for the CDR3 is TGTGCCAGCAGCTTCCGGATTCGGGCTCTTGGCAATAATTCACCCCTCCACTTT.

A few counts support this clonotype. J is TRBJ2-1 and V is TRBV7-9, with D possibly TRBD2 on 7 matching bases. The V gene's germline CDR1 is SEHNR and CDR2 FQNEAQ (reference sequence). The CDR3 contains 15 residues. The ends were cut back, 2 bases at V and 6 bases at J, with 14 bases in the middle. CDR3: CASSLIGGVFNEQFF. In DNA, the CDR3 is TGTGCCAGCAGCTTAATAGGGGGGGTTTTCAATGAGCAGTTCTTC.

A few counts support this clonotype. The V gene is TRBV5-4, the J gene TRBJ2-2; 10 positions agree with TRBD1. This CDR3 spans 16 amino acids. J gave up 0 bases and V 4 bases, and 3 bases lay outside the gene matches. Germline V lookup: CDR1 SGHNT, CDR2 YYREEE (reference sequence). CDR3 sequence reads: CASSPGQGANTGELFF. DNA for the CDR3: TGTGCCAGCAGCCCAGGACAGGGGGCGAACACCGGGGAGCTGTTTTTT.

This clonotype has a handful of counts. The J gene is TRBJ1-1, the V gene TRBV10-3; a possible D gene is TRBD1 (6 bases). V was trimmed by 2 bases and J by 4 bases, leaving 11 bases between them. The CDR3 covers 14 residues. Germline CDR1 and CDR2: ENHRY and SYGVKD. The CDR3 region is CAISEQQGVTEAFF. The CDR3 bases are TGTGCCATCAGTGAGCAACAGGGAGTCACTGAAGCTTTCTTT.

Many counts were recorded for this clonotype. The chain couples TRBV5-1 to TRBJ2-1; D remains unclear. The CDR3 is 14 residues long. V was clipped by 0 bases and J by 0 bases, with 4 bases between them. The V gene's germline CDR1 is SGHRS and CDR2 YFSETQ. This CDR3 is CASSLEGSYNEQFF. The CDR3, as DNA: TGCGCCAGCAGCTTGGAAGGCTCCTACAATGAGCAGTTCTTC.

This clonotype was detected many times. This chain uses TRBV4-3 with TRBJ1-4; D is perhaps TRBD1 (5 bases). This CDR3 is built from 16 residues. The V end was cut by 0 bases, the J end by 8 bases, with 16 bases between. The germline CDR1 and CDR2 sequences are LGHNA and YSLEER. CDR3 bases: TGCGCCAGCAGCCAAGATTCGGGCTCCCACAGGGAAAAACTGTTTTTT. Its translation is CASSQDSGSHREKLFF.

The chain recombines TRBV6-5 with TRBJ2-7; D gene unclear. Germline CDR1 and CDR2: MNHEY and SVGAGI. CDR3 size: 14 residues. V lost 2 bases, J lost 0 bases, and 8 bases lay in between. CDR3 in amino acids: CASSYGPVSYEQYF. CDR3 sequence (DNA): TGTGCCAGCAGTTACGGTCCAGTCTCCTACGAGCAGTACTTC.

This clonotype was seen a handful of times. V usage is TRBV7-3 and J usage is TRBJ2-3; D unclear. In germline, CDR1 is SGHTA, CDR2 FQGTGA. The V end was cut by 5 bases, the J end by 3 bases, with 15 bases between. The CDR3 covers 15 residues. CDR3 nucleotide sequence: TGTGCCAGCAGCCCCCTAGTGGGCCCGACAGATACGCAGTATTTT. It translates to CASSPLVGPTDTQYF.

This clonotype has a handful of counts. The chain links TRBV20-1 to TRBJ2-1, with D possibly TRBD1 on 7 matching bases. The CDR3 consists of 15 residues. Trimming removed 0 bases at V and 7 bases at J, with 16 bases between. Per the germline V gene, CDR1 is DFQATT and CDR2 is SNEGSKA (reference sequence). Here the CDR3 reads CSARDQTGRLNEQFF. The CDR3 DNA is TGCAGTGCTAGAGATCAGACAGGGAGGTTGAATGAGCAGTTCTTC.

This clonotype has more than one count but fewer than ten. This chain uses TRBV5-5 with TRBJ1-1; TRBD1 is a possible D gene (5 bases). Trimming removed 3 bases from V and 7 bases from J, with 10 bases in between. CDR1 and CDR2 from the germline V gene are SGHKS and YYEKEE (reference sequence). This CDR3 comprises 12 residues. Written as DNA, the CDR3 is TGTGCCAGCAGCTGGGGCGGGGATGAAGCTTTCTTT. The encoded protein is CASSWGGDEAFF.

Written as DNA, the CDR3 is TGTGCCAGCAGTTACTCTACCAGGGGAAACATTCAGTACTTC. Protein: CASSYSTRGNIQYF. The genes are TRBV6-2 or TRBV6-3 and TRBJ2-4, with D possibly matching TRBD1 (6 bases). Germline V CDR1 and CDR2: MNHEY, SVGEGT. Deletions cut 0 bases from V and 6 bases from J, with 9 bases between. The length of the CDR3 is 14 residues.

The chain carries TRBV7-9 and TRBJ2-7, with D perhaps TRBD1 (6 bases). CDR1 and CDR2 (germline): SEHNR, FQNEAQ (reference sequence). The CDR3 has 15 amino acids. The V and J ends lost 1 base and 0 bases respectively, with 10 bases between them. The CDR3 sequence is CASSLGRTVSYEQYF. The CDR3 nucleotides are TGTGCCAGCAGCTTAGGAAGGACAGTCTCCTACGAGCAGTACTTC. The whole variable domain, filled in from reference TRBV7-9 and TRBJ2-7, reads DTGVSQNPRHKITKRGQNVTFRCDPISEHNRLYWYRQTLGQGPEFLTYFQNEAQLEKSRLLSDRFSAERPKGSFSTLEIQRTEQGDSAMYLCASSLGRTVSYEQYFGPGTRLTVT.

This chain connects TRBV5-1 to TRBJ2-7, with 8 bases aligning to TRBD2. Trimming removed 1 base from V and 2 bases from J; junction bases left unmatched: 2. There are 14 residues in the CDR3. The germline gives CDR1 SGHRS, CDR2 YFSETQ. This CDR3 is CASSLSGGPYEQYF. The CDR3 nucleotides read TGCGCCAGCAGCTTGTCGGGGGGGCCCTACGAGCAGTACTTC.

Here the CDR3 DNA reads TGCAGCGTACCGGGACAGATGTATGGCTACACCTTC. It yields the protein CSVPGQMYGYTF. V and J are TRBV29-1 and TRBJ1-2; TRBD1 matches at 7 bases. Trimming took 6 bases from V and 5 from J; bases not matched to a gene: 6. Germline V lookup: CDR1 SQVTM, CDR2 ANQGSEA. The CDR3 is made up of 12 amino acids.

This clonotype was found a few times. The gene calls are TRBV28 and TRBJ2-3; 12 bases match TRBD2. The germline V gene has CDR1 MDHEN and CDR2 SYDVKM. V shed 7 bases, J shed 11 bases, and the junction held 16 bases outside the gene matches. This CDR3 has 16 residues. The chain's CDR3 is CASTTSPSGGVRGQYF. In nucleotides, the CDR3 is TGTGCCAGCACTACCTCCCCTAGCGGGGGGGTCCGAGGGCAGTATTTT.

The table lists this clonotype with a few counts. This sequence joins TRBV4-1 and TRBJ1-3; D is uncertain. The CDR3 totals 13 residues. Germline loops: CDR1 MGHRA, CDR2 YSYEKL. Trimming left V 0 bases short and J 4 bases short, with 4 bases between. Written as DNA, the CDR3 is TGCGCCAGCAGCCAAGAAGAAGGAAACACCATATATTTT. This gives the protein CASSQEEGNTIYF.

V gene TRBV20-1 combines with J gene TRBJ2-1; TRBD2 matches 10 bases. The CDR3 extends over 15 amino acids. The germline V gene has CDR1 DFQATT and CDR2 SNEGSKA (reference sequence). J gave up 5 bases and V 6 bases, and 10 bases lay outside the gene matches. The CDR3 DNA follows: TGCAGTGCCCCCCGGCCGGGACTAGCGAACAATGAGCAGTTCTTC. Its protein is CSAPRPGLANNEQFF.

The chain is built from TRBV4-2 and TRBJ2-5, with a tentative D call TRBD2 (5 bases). The germline CDR1 and CDR2 sequences are LGHNA and YNFKEQ. The V gene lost 1 base and the J gene lost 1 base, with 10 bases spanning the gap. The CDR3 covers 15 residues. The CDR3 DNA sequence: TGTGCCAGCAGCCAAGCAGGCGGGCCCCAAGAGACCCAGTACTTC. Its translation: CASSQAGGPQETQYF.